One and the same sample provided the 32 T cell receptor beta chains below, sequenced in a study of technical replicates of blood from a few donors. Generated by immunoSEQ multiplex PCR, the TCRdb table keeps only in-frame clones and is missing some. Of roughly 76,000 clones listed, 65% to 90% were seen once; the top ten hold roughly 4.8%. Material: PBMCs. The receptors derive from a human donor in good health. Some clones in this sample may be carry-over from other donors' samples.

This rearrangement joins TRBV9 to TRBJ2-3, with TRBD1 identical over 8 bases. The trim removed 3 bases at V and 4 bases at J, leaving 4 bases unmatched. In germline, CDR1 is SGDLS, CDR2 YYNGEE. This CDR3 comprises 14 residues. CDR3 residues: CASSGEDRADTQYF. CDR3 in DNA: TGTGCCAGCAGCGGGGAGGACAGGGCAGATACGCAGTATTTT.

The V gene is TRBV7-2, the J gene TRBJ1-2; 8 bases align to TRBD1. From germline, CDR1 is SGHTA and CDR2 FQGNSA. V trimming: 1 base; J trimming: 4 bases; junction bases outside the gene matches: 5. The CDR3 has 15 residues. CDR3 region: CASSLGRQGAYGYTF. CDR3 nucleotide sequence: TGTGCCAGCAGCTTAGGACGGCAGGGGGCCTATGGCTACACCTTC.

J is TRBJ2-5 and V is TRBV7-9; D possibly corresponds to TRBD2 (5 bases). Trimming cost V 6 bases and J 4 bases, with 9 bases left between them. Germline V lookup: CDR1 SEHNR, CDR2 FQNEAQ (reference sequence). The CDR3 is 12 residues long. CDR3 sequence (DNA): TGTGCCAGCAGTTTACTAGGAGAGACCCAGTACTTC. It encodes CASSLLGETQYF.

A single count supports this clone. The DNA of the CDR3 is TGTGCCAGCAGCTTAAATTCGGGTGGCGAGCAGTACTTC. Residues: CASSLNSGGEQYF. The V gene is TRBV7-9, the J gene TRBJ2-7; D is undetermined. Looked up from germline, CDR1 is SEHNR and CDR2 is FQNEAQ (reference sequence). This CDR3 spans 13 amino acids. V was clipped by 2 bases and J by 6 bases, with 11 bases between them.

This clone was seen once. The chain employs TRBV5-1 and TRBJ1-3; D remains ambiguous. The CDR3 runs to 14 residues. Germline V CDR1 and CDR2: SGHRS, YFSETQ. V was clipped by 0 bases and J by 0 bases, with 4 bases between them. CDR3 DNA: TGCGCCAGCAGCTTGGGCGTCTCTGGAAACACCATATATTTT. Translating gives CASSLGVSGNTIYF.

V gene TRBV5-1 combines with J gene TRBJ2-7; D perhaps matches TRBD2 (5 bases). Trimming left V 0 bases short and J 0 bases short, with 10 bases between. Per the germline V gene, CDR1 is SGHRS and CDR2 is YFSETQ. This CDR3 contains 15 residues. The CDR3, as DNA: TGCGCCAGCAGCTTGGCCGAGGGATACTCCTACGAGCAGTACTTC. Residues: CASSLAEGYSYEQYF.

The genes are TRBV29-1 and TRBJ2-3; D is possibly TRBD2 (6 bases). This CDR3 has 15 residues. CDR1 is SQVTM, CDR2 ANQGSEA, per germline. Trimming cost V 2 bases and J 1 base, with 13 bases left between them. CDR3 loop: CSVETVSSGTDTQYF. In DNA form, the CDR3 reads TGCAGCGTTGAAACGGTTTCTAGCGGCACAGATACGCAGTATTTT.

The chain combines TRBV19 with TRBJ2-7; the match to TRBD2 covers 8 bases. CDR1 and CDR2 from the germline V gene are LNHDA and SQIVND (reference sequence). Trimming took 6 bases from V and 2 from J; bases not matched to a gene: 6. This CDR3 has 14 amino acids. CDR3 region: CASRASGGTYEQYF. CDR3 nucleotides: TGTGCCAGTAGGGCAAGCGGGGGCACCTACGAGCAGTACTTC.

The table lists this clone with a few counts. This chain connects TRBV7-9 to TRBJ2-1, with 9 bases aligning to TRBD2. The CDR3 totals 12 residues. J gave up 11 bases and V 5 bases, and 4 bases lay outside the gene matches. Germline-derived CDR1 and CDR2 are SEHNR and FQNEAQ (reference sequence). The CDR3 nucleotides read TGTGCCAGCAGCCTCGCGGGAGGGAAGCAGTTCTTC. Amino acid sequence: CASSLAGGKQFF.

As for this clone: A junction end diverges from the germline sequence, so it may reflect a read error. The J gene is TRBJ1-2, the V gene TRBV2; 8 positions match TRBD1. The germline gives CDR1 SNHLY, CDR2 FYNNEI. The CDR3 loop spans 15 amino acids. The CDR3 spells CASREEDRVNSGYTF. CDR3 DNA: TGTGCCAGCAGAGAAGAGGACAGGGTGAATTCCGGCTACACCTTC.

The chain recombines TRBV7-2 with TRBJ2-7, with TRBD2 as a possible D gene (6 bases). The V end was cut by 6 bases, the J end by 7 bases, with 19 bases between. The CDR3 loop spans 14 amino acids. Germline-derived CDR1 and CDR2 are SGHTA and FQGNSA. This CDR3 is CASSLSGLPWEQYF. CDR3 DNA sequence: TGTGCCAGCAGTTTATCGGGACTCCCTTGGGAGCAGTACTTC. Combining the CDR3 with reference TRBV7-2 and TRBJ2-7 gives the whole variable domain GAGVSQSPSNKVTEKGKDVELRCDPISGHTALYWYRQSLGQGLEFLIYFQGNSAPDKSGLPSDRFSAERTGGSVSTLTIQRTQQEDSAVYLCASSLSGLPWEQYFGPGTRLTVT.

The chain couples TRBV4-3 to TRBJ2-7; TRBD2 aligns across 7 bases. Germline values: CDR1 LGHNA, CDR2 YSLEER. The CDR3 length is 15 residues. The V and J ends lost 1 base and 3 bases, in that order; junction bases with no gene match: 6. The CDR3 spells CASSQVLGGSYEQYF. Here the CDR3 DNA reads TGCGCCAGCAGCCAAGTCCTCGGGGGGAGCTACGAGCAGTACTTC.

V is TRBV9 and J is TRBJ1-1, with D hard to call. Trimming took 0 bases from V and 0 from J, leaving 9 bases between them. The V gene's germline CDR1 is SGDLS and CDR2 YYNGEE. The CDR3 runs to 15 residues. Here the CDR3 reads CASSVAMRMNTEAFF. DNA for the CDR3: TGTGCCAGCAGCGTAGCAATGAGGATGAACACTGAAGCTTTCTTT.

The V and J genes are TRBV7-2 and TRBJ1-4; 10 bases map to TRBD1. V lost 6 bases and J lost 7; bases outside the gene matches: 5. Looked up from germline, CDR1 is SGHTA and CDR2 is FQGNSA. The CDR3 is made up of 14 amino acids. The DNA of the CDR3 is TGTGCCAGCAGAGTAGGACAGGGGGTTGAAAAACTGTTTTTT. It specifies CASRVGQGVEKLFF.

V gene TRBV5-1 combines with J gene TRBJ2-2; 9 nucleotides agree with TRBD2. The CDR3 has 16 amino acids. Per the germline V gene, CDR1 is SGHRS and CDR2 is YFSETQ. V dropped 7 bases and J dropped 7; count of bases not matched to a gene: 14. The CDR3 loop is CASARGASGTDGELFF. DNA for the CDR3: TGCGCCAGCGCGCGGGGGGCTAGCGGGACCGACGGGGAGCTGTTTTTT.

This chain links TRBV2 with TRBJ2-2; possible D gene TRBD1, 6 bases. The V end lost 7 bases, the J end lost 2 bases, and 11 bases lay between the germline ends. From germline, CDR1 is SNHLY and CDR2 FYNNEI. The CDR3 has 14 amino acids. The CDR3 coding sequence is TGTGCCAGCATGCAGGGGTCAAACACCGGGGAGCTGTTTTTT. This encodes CASMQGSNTGELFF.

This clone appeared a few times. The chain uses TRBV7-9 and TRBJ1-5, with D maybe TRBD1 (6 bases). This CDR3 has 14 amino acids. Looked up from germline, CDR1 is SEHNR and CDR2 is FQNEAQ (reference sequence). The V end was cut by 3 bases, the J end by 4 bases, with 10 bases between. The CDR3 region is CASSFPGANQPQHF. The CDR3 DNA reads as TGTGCCAGCAGCTTCCCAGGGGCAAATCAGCCCCAGCATTTT.

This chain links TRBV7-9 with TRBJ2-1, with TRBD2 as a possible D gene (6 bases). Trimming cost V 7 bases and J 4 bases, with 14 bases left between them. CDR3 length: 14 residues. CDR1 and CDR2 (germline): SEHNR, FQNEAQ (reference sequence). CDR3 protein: CASTGSPGYNEQFF. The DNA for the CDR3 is TGTGCCAGCACCGGGAGCCCGGGATACAATGAGCAGTTCTTC.

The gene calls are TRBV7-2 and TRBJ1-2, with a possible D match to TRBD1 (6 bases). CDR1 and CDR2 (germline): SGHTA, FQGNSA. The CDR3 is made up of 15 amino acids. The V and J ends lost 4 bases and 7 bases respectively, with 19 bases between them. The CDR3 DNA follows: TGTGCCAGCAGCTCGGCGGGGGCAGGGATGGGTGGCTACACCTTC. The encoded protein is CASSSAGAGMGGYTF. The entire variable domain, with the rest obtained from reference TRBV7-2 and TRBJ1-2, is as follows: GAGVSQSPSNKVTEKGKDVELRCDPISGHTALYWYRQSLGQGLEFLIYFQGNSAPDKSGLPSDRFSAERTGGSVSTLTIQRTQQEDSAVYLCASSSAGAGMGGYTFGSGTRLTVV.

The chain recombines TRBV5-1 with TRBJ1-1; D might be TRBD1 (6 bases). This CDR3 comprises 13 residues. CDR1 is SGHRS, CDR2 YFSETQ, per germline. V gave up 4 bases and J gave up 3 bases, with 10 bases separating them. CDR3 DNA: TGCGCCAGCAGCACAACAGGGTACACTGAAGCTTTCTTT. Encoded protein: CASSTTGYTEAFF.

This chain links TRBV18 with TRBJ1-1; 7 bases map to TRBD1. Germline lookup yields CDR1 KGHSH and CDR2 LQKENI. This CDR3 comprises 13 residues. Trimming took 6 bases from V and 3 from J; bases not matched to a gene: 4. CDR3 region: CASSLTGDTEAFF. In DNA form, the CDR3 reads TGTGCCAGCTCGCTCACAGGGGACACTGAAGCTTTCTTT.

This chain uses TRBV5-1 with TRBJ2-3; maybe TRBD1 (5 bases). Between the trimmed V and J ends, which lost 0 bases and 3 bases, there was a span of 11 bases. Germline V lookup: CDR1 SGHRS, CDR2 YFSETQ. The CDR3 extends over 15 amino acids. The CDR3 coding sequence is TGCGCCAGCAGCTTGGTGGCCAGGGCTACAGATACGCAGTATTTT. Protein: CASSLVARATDTQYF.

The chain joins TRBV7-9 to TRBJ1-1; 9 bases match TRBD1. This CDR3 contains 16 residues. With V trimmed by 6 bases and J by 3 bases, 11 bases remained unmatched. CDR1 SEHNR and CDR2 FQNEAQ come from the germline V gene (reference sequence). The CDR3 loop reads CASSYKGTGKDTEAFF. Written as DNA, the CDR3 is TGTGCCAGCAGTTATAAAGGGACAGGGAAGGACACTGAAGCTTTCTTT.

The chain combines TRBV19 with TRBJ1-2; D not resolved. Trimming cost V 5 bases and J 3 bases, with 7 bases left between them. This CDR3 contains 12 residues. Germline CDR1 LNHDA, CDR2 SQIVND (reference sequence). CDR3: CASSLPYYGYTF. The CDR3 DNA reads TGTGCCAGTAGTCTCCCCTACTATGGCTACACCTTC.

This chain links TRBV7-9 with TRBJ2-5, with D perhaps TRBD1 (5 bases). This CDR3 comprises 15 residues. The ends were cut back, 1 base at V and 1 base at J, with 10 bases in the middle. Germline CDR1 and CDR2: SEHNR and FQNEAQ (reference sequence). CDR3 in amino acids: CASSLGGVLQETQYF. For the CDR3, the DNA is TGTGCCAGCAGCTTAGGGGGCGTCCTCCAAGAGACCCAGTACTTC.

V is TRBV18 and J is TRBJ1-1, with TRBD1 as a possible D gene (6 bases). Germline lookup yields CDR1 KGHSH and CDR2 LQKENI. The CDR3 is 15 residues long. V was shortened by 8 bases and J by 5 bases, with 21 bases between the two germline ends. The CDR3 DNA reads TGTGCCAGCGGCGTGGCAGGGGCCCTTGGGACTGAAGCTTTCTTT. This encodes CASGVAGALGTEAFF. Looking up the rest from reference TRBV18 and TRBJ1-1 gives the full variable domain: NAGVMQNPRHLVRRRGQEARLRCSPMKGHSHVYWYRQLPEEGLKFMVYLQKENIIDESGMPKERFSAEFPKEGPSILRIQQVVRGDSAAYFCASGVAGALGTEAFFGQGTRLTVV.

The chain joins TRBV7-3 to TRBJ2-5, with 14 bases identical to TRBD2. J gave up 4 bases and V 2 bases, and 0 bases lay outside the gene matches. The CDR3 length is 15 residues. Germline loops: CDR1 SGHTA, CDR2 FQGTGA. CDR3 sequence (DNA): TGTGCCAGCAGCTTAGGACTAGCGGGAGGAGAGACCCAGTACTTC. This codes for CASSLGLAGGETQYF. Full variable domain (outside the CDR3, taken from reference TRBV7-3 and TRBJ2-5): GAGVSQTPSNKVTEKGKYVELRCDPISGHTALYWYRQSLGQGPEFLIYFQGTGAADDSGLPNDRFFAVRPEGSVSTLKIQRTERGDSAVYLCASSLGLAGGETQYFGPGTRLLVL.

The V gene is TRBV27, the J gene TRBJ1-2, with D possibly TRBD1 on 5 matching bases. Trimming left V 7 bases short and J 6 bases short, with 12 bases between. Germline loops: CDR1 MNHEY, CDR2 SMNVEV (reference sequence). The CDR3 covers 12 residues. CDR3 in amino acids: CASTRDFNGYTF. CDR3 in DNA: TGTGCCAGCACGCGGGACTTTAATGGCTACACCTTC.

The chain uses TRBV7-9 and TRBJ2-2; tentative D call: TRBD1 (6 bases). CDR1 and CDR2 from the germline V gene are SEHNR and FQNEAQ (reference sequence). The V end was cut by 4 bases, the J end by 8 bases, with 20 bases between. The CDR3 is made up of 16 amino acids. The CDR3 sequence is CASSSPWRTVVGELFF. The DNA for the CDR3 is TGTGCCAGCAGCTCCCCTTGGCGGACAGTCGTAGGGGAGCTGTTTTTT.

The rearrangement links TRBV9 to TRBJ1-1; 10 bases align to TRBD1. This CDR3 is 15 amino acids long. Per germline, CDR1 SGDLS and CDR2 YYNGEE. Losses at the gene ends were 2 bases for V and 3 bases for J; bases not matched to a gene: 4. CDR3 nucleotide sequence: TGTGCCAGCAGCGTCGCTGGACAGGGGGACACTGAAGCTTTCTTT. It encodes CASSVAGQGDTEAFF.

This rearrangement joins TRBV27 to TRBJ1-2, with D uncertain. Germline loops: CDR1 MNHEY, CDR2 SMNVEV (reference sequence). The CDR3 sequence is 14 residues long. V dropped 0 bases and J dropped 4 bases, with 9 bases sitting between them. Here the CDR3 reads CASSLSAEVYGYTF. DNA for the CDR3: TGTGCCAGCAGTTTATCAGCAGAGGTCTATGGCTACACCTTC.

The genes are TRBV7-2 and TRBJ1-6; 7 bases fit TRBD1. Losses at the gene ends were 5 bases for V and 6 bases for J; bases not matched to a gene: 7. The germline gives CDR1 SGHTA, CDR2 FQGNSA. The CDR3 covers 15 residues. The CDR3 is CASSPHRGGNSPLHF. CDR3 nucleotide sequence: TGTGCCAGCAGCCCCCACAGGGGTGGTAATTCACCCCTCCACTTT.